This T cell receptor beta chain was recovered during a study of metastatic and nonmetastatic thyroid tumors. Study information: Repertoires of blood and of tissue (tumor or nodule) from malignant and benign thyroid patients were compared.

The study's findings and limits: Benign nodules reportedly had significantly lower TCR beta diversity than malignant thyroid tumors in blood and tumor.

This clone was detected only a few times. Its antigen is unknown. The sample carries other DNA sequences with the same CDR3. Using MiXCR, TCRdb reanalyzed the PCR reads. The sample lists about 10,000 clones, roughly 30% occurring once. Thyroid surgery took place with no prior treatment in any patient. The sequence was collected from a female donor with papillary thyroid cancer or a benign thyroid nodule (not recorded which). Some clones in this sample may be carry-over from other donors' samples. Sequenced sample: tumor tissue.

The CDR3 nucleotides read TGTGCAACCGGGACTAGTGCCTACAATGAGCAGTTCTTC. Translation: CATGTSAYNEQFF. This rearrangement joins TRBV15 to TRBJ2-1; 8 nucleotides agree with TRBD2. Germline V CDR1 and CDR2: LNHNV, YYDKDF (reference sequence). The CDR3 has 13 amino acids.